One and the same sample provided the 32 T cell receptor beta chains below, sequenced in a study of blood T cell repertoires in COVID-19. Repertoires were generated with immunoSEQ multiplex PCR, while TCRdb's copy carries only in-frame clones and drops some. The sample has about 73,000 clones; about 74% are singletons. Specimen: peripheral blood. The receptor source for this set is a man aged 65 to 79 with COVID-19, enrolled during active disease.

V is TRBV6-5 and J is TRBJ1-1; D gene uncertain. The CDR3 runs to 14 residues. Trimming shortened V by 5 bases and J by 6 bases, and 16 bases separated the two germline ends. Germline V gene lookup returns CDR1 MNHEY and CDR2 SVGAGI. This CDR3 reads CASSHSGRRAEAFF. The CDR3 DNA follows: TGTGCCAGCAGTCACAGTGGGCGGAGGGCTGAAGCTTTCTTT.

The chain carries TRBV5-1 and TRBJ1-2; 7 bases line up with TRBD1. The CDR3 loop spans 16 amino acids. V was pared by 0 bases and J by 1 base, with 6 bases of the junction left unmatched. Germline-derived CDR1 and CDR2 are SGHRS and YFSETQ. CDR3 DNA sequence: TGCGCCAGCAGCTTGGGAGCACAGGGGAATAACTATGGCTACACCTTC. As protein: CASSLGAQGNNYGYTF.

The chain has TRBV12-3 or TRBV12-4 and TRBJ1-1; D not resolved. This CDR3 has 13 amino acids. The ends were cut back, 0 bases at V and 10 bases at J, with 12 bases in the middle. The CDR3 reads CASSLAMAGGAFF. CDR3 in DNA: TGTGCCAGCAGTTTAGCGATGGCAGGTGGAGCTTTCTTT.

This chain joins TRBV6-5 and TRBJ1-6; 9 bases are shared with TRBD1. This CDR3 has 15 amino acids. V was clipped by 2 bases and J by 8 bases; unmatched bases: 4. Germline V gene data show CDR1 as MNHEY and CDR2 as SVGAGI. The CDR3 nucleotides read TGTGCCAGCAGTTACGCGGGACAGGGCGATTCACCCCTCCACTTT. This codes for CASSYAGQGDSPLHF.

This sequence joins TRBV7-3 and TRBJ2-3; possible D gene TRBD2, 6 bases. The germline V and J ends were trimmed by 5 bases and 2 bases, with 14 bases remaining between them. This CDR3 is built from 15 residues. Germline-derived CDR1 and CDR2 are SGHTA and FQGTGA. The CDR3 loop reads CASSPVGTFTDTQYF. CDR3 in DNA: TGTGCCAGCAGCCCGGTTGGGACTTTCACAGATACGCAGTATTTT.

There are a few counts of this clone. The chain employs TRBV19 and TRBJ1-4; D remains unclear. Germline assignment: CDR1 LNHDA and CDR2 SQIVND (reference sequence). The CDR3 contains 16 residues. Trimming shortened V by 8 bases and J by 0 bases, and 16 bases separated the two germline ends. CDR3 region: CASFNLYGATNEKLFF. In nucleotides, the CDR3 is TGTGCCAGTTTCAACTTGTACGGTGCAACTAATGAAAAACTGTTTTTT.

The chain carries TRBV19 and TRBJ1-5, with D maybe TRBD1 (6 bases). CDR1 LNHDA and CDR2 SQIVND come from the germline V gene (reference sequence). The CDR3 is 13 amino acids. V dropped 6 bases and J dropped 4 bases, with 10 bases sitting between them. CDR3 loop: CASRRTDNQPQHF. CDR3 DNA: TGTGCCAGTAGACGGACAGATAATCAGCCCCAGCATTTT.

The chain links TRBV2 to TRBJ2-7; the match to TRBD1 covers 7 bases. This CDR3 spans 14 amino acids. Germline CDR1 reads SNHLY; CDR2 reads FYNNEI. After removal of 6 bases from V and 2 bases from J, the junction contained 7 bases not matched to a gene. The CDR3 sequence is CASSVGTDTYEQYF. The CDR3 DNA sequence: TGTGCCAGCAGCGTCGGGACAGACACCTACGAGCAGTACTTC. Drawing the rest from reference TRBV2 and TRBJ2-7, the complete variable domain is EPEVTQTPSHQVTQMGQEVILRCVPISNHLYFYWYRQILGQKVEFLVSFYNNEISEKSEIFDDQFSVERPDGSNFTLKIRSTKLEDSAMYFCASSVGTDTYEQYFGPGTRLTVT.

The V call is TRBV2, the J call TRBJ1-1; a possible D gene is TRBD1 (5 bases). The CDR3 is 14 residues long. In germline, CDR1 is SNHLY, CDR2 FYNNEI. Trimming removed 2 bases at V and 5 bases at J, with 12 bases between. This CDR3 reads CASSETAGYTEAFF. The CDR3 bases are TGTGCCAGCAGTGAAACGGCAGGGTATACTGAAGCTTTCTTT. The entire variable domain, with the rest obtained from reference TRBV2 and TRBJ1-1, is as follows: EPEVTQTPSHQVTQMGQEVILRCVPISNHLYFYWYRQILGQKVEFLVSFYNNEISEKSEIFDDQFSVERPDGSNFTLKIRSTKLEDSAMYFCASSETAGYTEAFFGQGTRLTVV.

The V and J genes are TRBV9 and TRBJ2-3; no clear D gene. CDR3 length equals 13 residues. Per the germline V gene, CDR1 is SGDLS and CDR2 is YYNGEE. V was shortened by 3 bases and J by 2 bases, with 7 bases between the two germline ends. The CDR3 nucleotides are TGTGCCAGCAGCGCCTTGTACACAGATACGCAGTATTTT. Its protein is CASSALYTDTQYF.

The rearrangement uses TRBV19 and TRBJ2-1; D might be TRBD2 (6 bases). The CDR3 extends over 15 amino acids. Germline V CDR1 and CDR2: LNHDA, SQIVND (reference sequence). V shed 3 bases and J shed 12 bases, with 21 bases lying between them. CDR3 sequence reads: CASSISRGATMMQFF. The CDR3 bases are TGTGCCAGTAGTATCTCGCGGGGTGCAACCATGATGCAGTTCTTC.

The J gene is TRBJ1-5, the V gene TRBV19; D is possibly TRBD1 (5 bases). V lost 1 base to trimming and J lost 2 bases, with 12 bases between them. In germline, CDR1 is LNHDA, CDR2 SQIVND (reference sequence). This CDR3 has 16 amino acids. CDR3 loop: CASSIARQGGNQPQHF. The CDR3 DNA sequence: TGTGCCAGTAGTATAGCAAGGCAGGGCGGCAATCAGCCCCAGCATTTT. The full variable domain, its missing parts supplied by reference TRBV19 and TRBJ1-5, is DGGITQSPKYLFRKEGQNVTLSCEQNLNHDAMYWYRQDPGQGLRLIYYSQIVNDFQKGDIAEGYSVSREKKESFPLTVTSAQKNPTAFYLCASSIARQGGNQPQHFGDGTRLSIL.

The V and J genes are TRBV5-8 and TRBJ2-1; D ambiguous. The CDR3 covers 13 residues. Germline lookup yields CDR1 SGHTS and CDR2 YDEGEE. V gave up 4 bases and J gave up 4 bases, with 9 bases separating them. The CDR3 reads CASSGHQYNEQFF. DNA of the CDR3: TGTGCCAGCAGCGGGCACCAATACAATGAGCAGTTCTTC.

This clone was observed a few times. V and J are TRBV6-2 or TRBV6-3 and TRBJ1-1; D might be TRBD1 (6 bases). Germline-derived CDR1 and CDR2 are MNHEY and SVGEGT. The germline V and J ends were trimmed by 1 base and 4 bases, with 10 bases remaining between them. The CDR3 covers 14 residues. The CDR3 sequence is CASSYLVGGTEAFF. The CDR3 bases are TGTGCCAGCAGTTACTTGGTAGGGGGCACTGAAGCTTTCTTT.

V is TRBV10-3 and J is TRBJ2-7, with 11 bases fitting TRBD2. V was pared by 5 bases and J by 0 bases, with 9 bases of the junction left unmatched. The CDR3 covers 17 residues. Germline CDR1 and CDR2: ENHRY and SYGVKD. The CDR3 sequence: CAISRTPGTSGSYEQYF. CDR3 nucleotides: TGTGCCATCAGTAGAACTCCCGGGACTAGCGGCTCCTACGAGCAGTACTTC.

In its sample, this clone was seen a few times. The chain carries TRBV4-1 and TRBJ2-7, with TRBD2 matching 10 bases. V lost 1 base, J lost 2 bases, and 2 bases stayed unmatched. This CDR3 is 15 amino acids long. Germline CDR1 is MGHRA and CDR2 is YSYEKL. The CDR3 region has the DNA TGCGCCAGCAGCCAAGGACTAGCGGGTCCCTACGAGCAGTACTTC. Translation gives CASSQGLAGPYEQYF.

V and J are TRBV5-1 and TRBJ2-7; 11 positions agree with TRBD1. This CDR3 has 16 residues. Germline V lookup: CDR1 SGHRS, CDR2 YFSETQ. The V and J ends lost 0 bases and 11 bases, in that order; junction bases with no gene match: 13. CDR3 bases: TGCGCCAGCAGCTTGGCGAGAGGACAGGGGGCGGGCGTGGAGTACTTC. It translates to CASSLARGQGAGVEYF.

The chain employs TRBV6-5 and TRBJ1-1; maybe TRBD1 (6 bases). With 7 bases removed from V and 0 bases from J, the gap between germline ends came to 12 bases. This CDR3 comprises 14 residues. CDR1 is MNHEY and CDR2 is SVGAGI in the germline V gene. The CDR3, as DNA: TGTGCCAGCACCCGGGGACATATGAACACTGAAGCTTTCTTT. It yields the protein CASTRGHMNTEAFF.

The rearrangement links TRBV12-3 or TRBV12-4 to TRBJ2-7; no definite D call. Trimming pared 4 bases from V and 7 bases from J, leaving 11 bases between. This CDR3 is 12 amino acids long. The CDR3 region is CASSWSVGEQYF. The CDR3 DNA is TGTGCCAGCAGTTGGAGCGTCGGGGAGCAGTACTTC.

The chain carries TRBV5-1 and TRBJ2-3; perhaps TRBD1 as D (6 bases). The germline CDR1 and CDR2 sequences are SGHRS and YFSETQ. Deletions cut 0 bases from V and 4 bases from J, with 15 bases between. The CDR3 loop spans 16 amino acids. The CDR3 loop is CASSLGGTHGADTQYF. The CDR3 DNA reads TGCGCCAGCAGCTTGGGTGGGACACATGGGGCAGATACGCAGTATTTT.

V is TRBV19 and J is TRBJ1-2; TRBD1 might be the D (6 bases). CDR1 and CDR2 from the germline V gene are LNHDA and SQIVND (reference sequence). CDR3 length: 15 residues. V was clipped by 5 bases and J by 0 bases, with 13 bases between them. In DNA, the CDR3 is TGTGCCAGTAGTCCATGGGACAACTCTAACTATGGCTACACCTTC. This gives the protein CASSPWDNSNYGYTF.

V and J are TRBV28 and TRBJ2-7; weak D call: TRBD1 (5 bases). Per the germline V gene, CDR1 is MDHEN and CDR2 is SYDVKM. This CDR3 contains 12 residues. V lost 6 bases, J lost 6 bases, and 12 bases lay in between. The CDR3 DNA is TGTGCCAGCAGGCGACAGTGGGGCGAGCAGTACTTC. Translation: CASRRQWGEQYF.

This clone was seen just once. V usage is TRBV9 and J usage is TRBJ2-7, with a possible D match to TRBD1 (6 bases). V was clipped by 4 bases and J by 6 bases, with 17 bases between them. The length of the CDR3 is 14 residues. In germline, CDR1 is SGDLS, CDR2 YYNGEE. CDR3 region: CASSPHRASLEQYF. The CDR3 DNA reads TGTGCCAGCAGCCCACACAGGGCGTCTCTCGAGCAGTACTTC.

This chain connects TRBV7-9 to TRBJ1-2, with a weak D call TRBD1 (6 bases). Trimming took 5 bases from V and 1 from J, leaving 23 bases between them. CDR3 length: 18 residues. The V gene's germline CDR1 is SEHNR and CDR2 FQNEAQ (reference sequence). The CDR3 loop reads CASSPWEGSRGLNYGYTF. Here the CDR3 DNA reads TGTGCCAGCAGCCCGTGGGAGGGATCCCGGGGGCTTAACTATGGCTACACCTTC.

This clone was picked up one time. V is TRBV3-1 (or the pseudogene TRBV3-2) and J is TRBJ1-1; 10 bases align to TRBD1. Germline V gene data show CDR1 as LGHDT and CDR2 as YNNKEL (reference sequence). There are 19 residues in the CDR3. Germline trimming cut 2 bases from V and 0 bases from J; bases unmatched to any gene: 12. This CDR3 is CASSQKSLRDRGMNTEAFF. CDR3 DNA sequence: TGTGCCAGCAGCCAAAAATCCCTCCGGGACAGGGGAATGAACACTGAAGCTTTCTTT.

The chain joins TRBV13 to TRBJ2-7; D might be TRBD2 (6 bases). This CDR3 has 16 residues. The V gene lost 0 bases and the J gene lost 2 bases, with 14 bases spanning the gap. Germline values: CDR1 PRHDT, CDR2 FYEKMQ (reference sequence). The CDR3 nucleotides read TGTGCCAGCAGCTTAGGCCGAGCGGGCGTAGCCTACGAGCAGTACTTC. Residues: CASSLGRAGVAYEQYF.

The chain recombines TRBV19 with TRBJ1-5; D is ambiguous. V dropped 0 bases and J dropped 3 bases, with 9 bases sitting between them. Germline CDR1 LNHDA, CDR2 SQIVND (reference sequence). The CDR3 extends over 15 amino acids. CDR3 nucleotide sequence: TGTGCCAGTAGTATAGATCCCAGGTACAATCAGCCCCAGCATTTT. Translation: CASSIDPRYNQPQHF.

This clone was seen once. CDR3 in DNA: TGTGCCAGCAGCGTAGCTGGGTTACTAGCGGGAGTGAATGAGCAGTTCTTC. Protein product: CASSVAGLLAGVNEQFF. The rearrangement uses TRBV9 and TRBJ2-1, with 11 bases matching TRBD2. The CDR3 loop spans 17 amino acids. In germline, CDR1 is SGDLS, CDR2 YYNGEE. V dropped 0 bases and J dropped 7; count of bases not matched to a gene: 9.

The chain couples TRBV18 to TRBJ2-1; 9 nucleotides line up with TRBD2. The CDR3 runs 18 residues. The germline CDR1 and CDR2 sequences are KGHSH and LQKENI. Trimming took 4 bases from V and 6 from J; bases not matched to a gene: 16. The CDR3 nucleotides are TGTGCCAGCTCACTTAGTACCCCTAGCGGGGCCACCTCCAATGAGCAGTTCTTC. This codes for CASSLSTPSGATSNEQFF.

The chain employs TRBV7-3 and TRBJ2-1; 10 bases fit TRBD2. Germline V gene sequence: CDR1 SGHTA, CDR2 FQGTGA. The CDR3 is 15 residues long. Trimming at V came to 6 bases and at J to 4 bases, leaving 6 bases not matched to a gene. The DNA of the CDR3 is TGTGCCAGCAGACTCACTAGCGGGACTTACAATGAGCAGTTCTTC. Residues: CASRLTSGTYNEQFF.

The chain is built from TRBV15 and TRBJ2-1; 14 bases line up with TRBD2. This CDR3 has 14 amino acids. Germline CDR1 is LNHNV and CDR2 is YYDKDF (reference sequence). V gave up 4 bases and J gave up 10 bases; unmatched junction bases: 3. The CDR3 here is CATSTGLAGEEQFF. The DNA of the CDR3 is TGTGCCACCAGCACGGGACTAGCGGGAGAGGAGCAGTTCTTC.

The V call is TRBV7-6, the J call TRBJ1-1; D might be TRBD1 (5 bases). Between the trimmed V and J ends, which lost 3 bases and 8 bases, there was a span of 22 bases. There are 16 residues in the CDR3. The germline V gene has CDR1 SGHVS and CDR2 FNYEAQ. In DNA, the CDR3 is TGTGCCAGCAGCTTGTCTAGGGCAGGGTCCCCTTCGGAAGCTTTCTTT. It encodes CASSLSRAGSPSEAFF.